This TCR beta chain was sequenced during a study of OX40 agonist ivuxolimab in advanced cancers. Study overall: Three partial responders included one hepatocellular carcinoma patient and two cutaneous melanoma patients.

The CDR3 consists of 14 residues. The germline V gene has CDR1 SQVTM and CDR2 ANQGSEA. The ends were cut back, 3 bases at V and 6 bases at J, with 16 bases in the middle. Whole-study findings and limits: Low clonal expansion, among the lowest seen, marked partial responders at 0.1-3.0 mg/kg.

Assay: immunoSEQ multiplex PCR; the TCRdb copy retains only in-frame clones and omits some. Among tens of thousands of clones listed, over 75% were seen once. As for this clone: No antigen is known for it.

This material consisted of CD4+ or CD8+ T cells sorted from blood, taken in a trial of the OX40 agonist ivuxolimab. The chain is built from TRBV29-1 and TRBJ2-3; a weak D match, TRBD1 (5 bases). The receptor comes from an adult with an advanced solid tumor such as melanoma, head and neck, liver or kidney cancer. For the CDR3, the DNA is TGCAGCGTTGACCAGGGATACAACCAGGATACGCAGTATTTT. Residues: CSVDQGYNQDTQYF.